The 25 T cell receptor beta chains below come from one sample, sequenced in a study of technical replicates of blood from a handful of donors. Profiling relied on immunoSEQ multiplex PCR, and the TCRdb table lists in-frame clones only, not all of them. The sample consists of about 70,000 clones, 80% to 95% of them appearing once. The sample was T cells isolated from PBMCs. The source is a human donor in good health.

In its sample, this clone was seen once. This chain links TRBV18 with TRBJ2-2; tentatively, D is TRBD2 (5 bases). V lost 0 bases and J 6 bases, leaving 8 bases between the germline ends. The CDR3 spans 14 residues. In germline, CDR1 is KGHSH, CDR2 LQKENI. This CDR3 reads CASSPPGVAGELFF. CDR3 nucleotide sequence: TGTGCCAGCTCACCACCGGGAGTTGCCGGGGAGCTGTTTTTT. Full variable domain (rest looked up from reference TRBV18 and TRBJ2-2): NAGVMQNPRHLVRRRGQEARLRCSPMKGHSHVYWYRQLPEEGLKFMVYLQKENIIDESGMPKERFSAEFPKEGPSILRIQQVVRGDSAAYFCASSPPGVAGELFFGEGSRLTVL.

This rearrangement joins TRBV7-9 to TRBJ2-7; 8 positions agree with TRBD1. Trimming took 0 bases from V and 0 from J; bases not matched to a gene: 13. CDR3 size: 19 residues. Germline CDR1 is SEHNR and CDR2 is FQNEAQ (reference sequence). In nucleotides, the CDR3 is TGTGCCAGCAGCTTAGCTCCGGGACAGGAATCGCCCAACTCCTACGAGCAGTACTTC. Translation gives CASSLAPGQESPNSYEQYF.

CDR3 protein: CASSYPTYRDTGELFF. CDR3 DNA: TGTGCCAGCAGTTACCCAACCTACAGAGACACCGGGGAGCTGTTTTTT. The gene calls are TRBV6-6 and TRBJ2-2, with D hard to call. V was pared by 2 bases and J by 3 bases, with 13 bases between. The germline gives CDR1 MNHNY, CDR2 SVGAGI (reference sequence). The CDR3 is 16 amino acids.

The chain recombines TRBV6-6 with TRBJ2-7, with D tentatively TRBD1 (5 bases). The CDR3 consists of 14 residues. Germline CDR1 reads MNHNY; CDR2 reads SVGAGI (reference sequence). The V end was cut by 6 bases, the J end by 2 bases, with 14 bases between. The CDR3 reads CASRGREDPYEQYF. The CDR3, as DNA: TGTGCCAGCAGGGGCAGGGAAGACCCCTACGAGCAGTACTTC.

J is TRBJ2-7 and V is TRBV6-6; 8 positions agree with TRBD1. The V gene's germline CDR1 is MNHNY and CDR2 SVGAGI (reference sequence). V dropped 4 bases and J dropped 5; count of bases not matched to a gene: 7. CDR3 length: 14 amino acids. CDR3 amino acids: CASSFRTGINEQYF. The CDR3 DNA is TGTGCCAGCAGTTTTAGGACAGGGATCAACGAGCAGTACTTC.

The chain recombines TRBV25-1 with TRBJ1-4; D remains ambiguous. The CDR3 runs to 13 residues. Trimming removed 8 bases at V and 6 bases at J, with 13 bases between. Germline-derived CDR1 and CDR2 are MGHDK and SYGVNS. The CDR3 reads CASVRVTDEKLFF. CDR3 in DNA: TGTGCCAGCGTGAGGGTAACCGATGAAAAACTGTTTTTT.

The chain joins TRBV9 to TRBJ2-7, with TRBD2 matching 10 bases. The V gene's germline CDR1 is SGDLS and CDR2 YYNGEE. J lost 1 base, V lost 0 bases, and 4 bases had no gene match. The CDR3 sequence is 16 residues long. The CDR3 is CASSVGSSGSSYEQYF. For the CDR3, the DNA is TGTGCCAGCAGCGTAGGGTCTAGCGGGAGTTCCTACGAGCAGTACTTC.

This clone was seen just once. This sequence joins TRBV4-1 and TRBJ2-3; no clear D. The germline V and J ends were trimmed by 0 bases and 5 bases, with 9 bases remaining between them. Germline CDR1 and CDR2: MGHRA and YSYEKL. The CDR3 is made up of 14 amino acids. As DNA, the CDR3 is TGCGCCAGCAGCCAAGATAGAGTCGGAGATACGCAGTATTTT. This gives the protein CASSQDRVGDTQYF.

This rearrangement joins TRBV6-6 to TRBJ2-5; D uncertain. The CDR3 is made up of 12 amino acids. V gave up 0 bases and J gave up 5 bases, with 4 bases separating them. Germline-derived CDR1 and CDR2 are MNHNY and SVGAGI (reference sequence). The CDR3 sequence is CASSYSSETQYF. CDR3 nucleotide sequence: TGTGCCAGCAGTTACTCGAGTGAGACCCAGTACTTC.

The J gene is TRBJ2-3, the V gene TRBV7-9; unclear D gene. The V gene's germline CDR1 is SEHNR and CDR2 FQNEAQ (reference sequence). CDR3 length: 14 residues. Trimming left V 2 bases short and J 2 bases short, with 8 bases between. CDR3 sequence (DNA): TGTGCCAGCAGCTTATTCGGGTACACAGATACGCAGTATTTT. Amino acids: CASSLFGYTDTQYF.

The chain combines TRBV9 with TRBJ1-1; D gene ambiguous. Germline CDR1 SGDLS, CDR2 YYNGEE. The CDR3 is made up of 12 amino acids. The V gene lost 4 bases and the J gene lost 4 bases, with 8 bases spanning the gap. CDR3 protein: CASSRTGTEAFF. The CDR3 coding sequence is TGTGCCAGCAGCCGTACGGGCACTGAAGCTTTCTTT.

This chain uses TRBV28 with TRBJ1-2; 9 bases match TRBD1. Germline CDR1 is MDHEN and CDR2 is SYDVKM. The CDR3 is 15 residues long. V shed 5 bases, J shed 0 bases, and the junction held 4 bases outside the gene matches. CDR3 in DNA: TGTGCCAGCAGTACGGGACAGGGTTCTAACTATGGCTACACCTTC. It specifies CASSTGQGSNYGYTF.

The chain employs TRBV28 and TRBJ1-2; 8 bases fit TRBD1. CDR3 length: 14 residues. Per the germline V gene, CDR1 is MDHEN and CDR2 is SYDVKM. V shed 4 bases and J 7 bases; nucleotides not matched to a gene: 8. CDR3 in amino acids: CASSSTGVRGGYTF. Written as DNA, the CDR3 is TGTGCCAGCAGTTCGACAGGGGTAAGGGGTGGCTACACCTTC.

This clone was seen more than once but under ten times. The genes are TRBV29-1 and TRBJ1-1, with D perhaps matching TRBD1 (5 bases). The germline V and J ends were trimmed by 4 bases and 5 bases, with 11 bases remaining between them. The length of the CDR3 is 12 residues. The germline V gene has CDR1 SQVTM and CDR2 ANQGSEA. The CDR3 sequence: CSVVGGGTEAFF. For the CDR3, the DNA is TGCAGCGTTGTTGGGGGAGGTACTGAAGCTTTCTTT.

The rearrangement uses TRBV6-1 and TRBJ2-3, with D unclear. V lost 7 bases and J 2 bases, leaving 7 bases between the germline ends. Germline CDR1 and CDR2: MNHNS and SASEGT. This CDR3 is 12 amino acids long. In nucleotides, the CDR3 is TGTGCCAGCATAGAGTTCACAGATACGCAGTATTTT. Residues: CASIEFTDTQYF.

Here the CDR3 reads CASSLQGATNEKLFF. The CDR3 DNA reads TGTGCCAGCAGCTTGCAAGGGGCAACTAATGAAAAACTGTTTTTT. The chain recombines TRBV5-4 with TRBJ1-4; the D gene is possibly TRBD1 (5 bases). The CDR3 runs 15 residues. Trimming shortened V by 1 base and J by 0 bases, and 7 bases separated the two germline ends. Germline values: CDR1 SGHNT, CDR2 YYREEE (reference sequence). Together with reference TRBV5-4 and TRBJ1-4, the CDR3 gives the full variable domain: ETGVTQSPTHLIKTRGQQVTLRCSSQSGHNTVSWYQQALGQGPQFIFQYYREEENGRGNFPPRFSGLQFPNYSSELNVNALELDDSALYLCASSLQGATNEKLFFGSGTQLSVL.

This clone showed up just once. In nucleotides, the CDR3 is TGTGCCACCCGCGCGGGGGACAGGGGGATGCCCCAGCATTTT. Translation: CATRAGDRGMPQHF. The chain joins TRBV21-1 to TRBJ1-5; TRBD1 reflects the table's D call only, with no check against the DNA. TRBV21-1 is classified as a pseudogene. The CDR3 sequence is 14 residues long.

The chain employs TRBV6-4 and TRBJ2-1; 11 bases align to TRBD2. The V segment lost 4 bases and the J segment 2 bases; nucleotides outside the gene matches: 1. CDR3 length: 15 amino acids. CDR1 MRHNA and CDR2 SNTAGT come from the germline V gene. CDR3 amino acids: CASSVSGRAYNEQFF. In nucleotides, the CDR3 is TGTGCCAGCAGTGTTAGCGGGAGGGCCTACAATGAGCAGTTCTTC.

The chain joins TRBV11-2 to TRBJ2-3; a possible D gene is TRBD2 (6 bases). Trimming stripped 5 bases from V and 7 bases from J, with 16 bases between. CDR3 length equals 14 residues. The germline V gene has CDR1 SGHAT and CDR2 FQNNGV. The chain's CDR3 is CASSLRGRIYTQYF. The CDR3 region has the DNA TGTGCCAGCAGCCTTCGGGGGAGGATATATACGCAGTATTTT. Supplemented by reference TRBV11-2 and TRBJ2-3, the full variable domain reads EAGVAQSPRYKIIEKRQSVAFWCNPISGHATLYWYQQILGQGPKLLIQFQNNGVVDDSQLPKDRFSAERLKGVDSTLKIQPAKLEDSAVYLCASSLRGRIYTQYFGPGTRLTVL.

V gene TRBV2 combines with J gene TRBJ2-7; 11 nucleotides match TRBD2. Germline CDR1 SNHLY, CDR2 FYNNEI. This CDR3 is built from 14 residues. Trimming removed 8 bases from V and 3 bases from J; junction bases left unmatched: 6. The CDR3 loop is CASRTSGPLYEQYF. CDR3 nucleotides: TGTGCCAGCCGGACTAGCGGGCCCCTCTACGAGCAGTACTTC.

In regard to this clone: A junction end diverges from the germline sequence, so it may reflect a read error. The CDR3 protein is CASSLALGPRELFF. In DNA, the CDR3 is TGTGCTAGCAGCTTAGCGCTAGGTCCCCGGGAGCTGTTTTTT. This chain connects TRBV7-7 to TRBJ2-2; TRBD2 is a possible D gene (5 bases). Germline-derived CDR1 and CDR2 are SSHAT and FNYEAQ (reference sequence). The CDR3 length is 14 residues.

The V gene is TRBV5-1, the J gene TRBJ2-7, with 8 bases matching TRBD1. The CDR3 is 15 amino acids. Germline V gene data show CDR1 as SGHRS and CDR2 as YFSETQ. J gave up 3 bases and V 2 bases, and 7 bases lay outside the gene matches. CDR3 sequence: CASSFYRGKGYEQYF. The CDR3 DNA reads as TGCGCCAGCAGCTTTTACAGGGGGAAAGGCTACGAGCAGTACTTC.

V usage is TRBV4-1 and J usage is TRBJ2-2, with D perhaps TRBD1 (6 bases). The V end lost 4 bases, the J end lost 4 bases, and 13 bases lay between the germline ends. The V gene's germline CDR1 is MGHRA and CDR2 YSYEKL. This CDR3 contains 15 residues. This chain's CDR3 is CASSPRTESTGELFF. The DNA for the CDR3 is TGCGCCAGCAGCCCCCGGACAGAAAGCACCGGGGAGCTGTTTTTT.

The gene calls are TRBV5-6 and TRBJ2-3; 9 nucleotides line up with TRBD2. CDR1 and CDR2 from the germline V gene are SGHDT and YYEEEE. This CDR3 contains 17 residues. Losses at the gene ends were 1 base for V and 4 bases for J; bases not matched to a gene: 10. The CDR3 sequence: CASSLRRLAGFADTQYF. The CDR3 DNA sequence: TGTGCCAGCAGCTTGAGACGGCTAGCGGGATTCGCAGATACGCAGTATTTT.

V and J are TRBV21-1 and TRBJ2-5; the DNA was not used to check the table's D call, TRBD1. TRBV21-1 is a documented pseudogene. This CDR3 has 15 amino acids. The CDR3 sequence: CASSKDQGAGETQYF. In DNA form, the CDR3 reads TGTGCCAGCAGCAAAGATCAGGGGGCGGGAGAGACCCAGTACTTC.